The rows below give T cell receptor beta chains drawn from one sample of a study of shared clonotypes between healthy human individuals. This table comes from immunoSEQ multiplex PCR, and its TCRdb copy is limited to in-frame clones, with some not included. The repertoire holds 2 million to 2.5 million clones, with about 90% as singletons. Sequencing was performed on naive CD4+ T cells from PBMCs. These receptors were taken from a man in his late teens or twenties in good health. Some clones in this sample may be carry-over from other donors' samples. Both conserved end residues are part of each CDR3. D genes are given only for firm matches. A row's size may be missing; if present it is once, few, many or a size class.

clone size	J gene	D gene	V gene	CDR3 DNA	CDR3 protein
NA	TRBJ2-3	TRBD2	TRBV14	TGTGCCAGCGCGGGGGGAACTAGCACAGATACGCAGTATTTT	CASAGGTSTDTQYF
NA	TRBJ1-2	NA	TRBV19	TGTGCCAGTAGTATCCGAGTAGCCTATGGCTACACCTTC	CASSIRVAYGYTF
NA	TRBJ1-5	NA	TRBV10-3	TGTGCCAACCGACAGGAAGGTCAGCCCCAGCATTTT	CANRQEGQPQHF
NA	TRBJ1-5	NA	TRBV7-9	TGTGCCAGCAGCTTAGCCGACAGGCCGAATCAGCCCCAGCATTTT	CASSLADRPNQPQHF
NA	TRBJ1-1	TRBD1	TRBV7-3	TGTGCCAGCAGGGCCTCGGTCAGGGGGCGCGCGGGCACTGAAGCTTTCTTT	CASRASVRGRAGTEAFF
NA	TRBJ2-5	TRBD2	TRBV7-9	TGTGCCAGCAGCTTAGCAGCGGGAGGCACCTCTTCGACCCAGTACTTC	CASSLAAGGTSSTQYF
NA	TRBJ1-5	NA	TRBV19	TGTGCCAGTACTCAGGGAGCTCAGCCCCAGCATTTT	CASTQGAQPQHF
NA	TRBJ2-2	NA	TRBV21-1	TGTGCCAGCAGCTCCCCCCGGGACACTGCGAACACCGGGGAGCTGTTTTTT	CASSSPRDTANTGELFF
NA	TRBJ1-5	TRBD1	TRBV28	TGTGCCAGCAGTTCTTTGACAGGGGCCTTCAATCAGCCCCAGCATTTT	CASSSLTGAFNQPQHF
NA	TRBJ2-7	NA	TRBV2	TGTGCCAGCAGCCTAGCCTCCTACGAGCAGTACTTC	CASSLASYEQYF
NA	TRBJ2-2	TRBD1	TRBV5-4	TGTGCCAGCAGCTTGGCCGGGACAGGGAACACCGGGGAGCTGTTTTTT	CASSLAGTGNTGELFF
NA	TRBJ2-7	TRBD1	TRBV4-1	TGCGCCAGCAGCCTCCGGGACAGTCATCTACACGAGCAGTACTTC	CASSLRDSHLHEQYF
NA	TRBJ2-7	NA	TRBV4-1	TGCGCCAGCAGCCAACGAAGCCAGGGGTCCTACGAGCAGTACTTC	CASSQRSQGSYEQYF
NA	TRBJ1-5	NA	TRBV4-1	TGCGCCAGCAGCCAAGGTACGAACTTACATCAGCCCCAGCATTTT	CASSQGTNLHQPQHF
NA	TRBJ2-3	TRBD2	TRBV7-9	TGTGCCAGCAGCATACCCCGCGAGAGCGGGATAGCAGATACGCAGTATTTT	CASSIPRESGIADTQYF
NA	TRBJ2-1	TRBD2	TRBV28	TGTGCCAGCAGTTTAGGGGGCAGCGGGAGCCAGGATGAGCAGTTCTTC	CASSLGGSGSQDEQFF
NA	TRBJ1-1	NA	TRBV5-1	TGCGCCAGCAGCTTGGTACCCTTAAACACTGAAGCTTTCTTT	CASSLVPLNTEAFF
NA	TRBJ2-7	NA	TRBV28	TGTGCCAGCGAAAGCTCCGGACAGATCTCCTACGAGCAGTACTTC	CASESSGQISYEQYF
once	TRBJ2-2	NA	TRBV30	TGTGCCCGAGGACGCGGGGAGCTGTTTTTT	CARGRGELFF
NA	TRBJ1-1	NA	TRBV28	TGTGCCAGCAGTGCCGAAAGAGGACACTCTGACACTGAAGCTTTCTTT	CASSAERGHSDTEAFF
NA	TRBJ2-1	TRBD2	TRBV25-1	TGTGCCAGCAGTCGGACTAGCGGGAGCGCATCCTACAATGAGCAGTTCTTC	CASSRTSGSASYNEQFF
NA	TRBJ2-1	TRBD2	TRBV9	TGTGCCAGCAGCGTAACTAGCGGGGGTTACAATGAGCAGTTCTTC	CASSVTSGGYNEQFF
few	TRBJ1-1	NA	TRBV5-1	TGCGCCAGCAGCCTTGGGGTAGACATGAACACTGAAGCTTTCTTT	CASSLGVDMNTEAFF
NA	TRBJ1-5	NA	TRBV30	TGTGCCTGGAGTGGGGGGAATAGCAATCAGCCCCAGCATTTT	CAWSGGNSNQPQHF
NA	TRBJ1-3	TRBD1	TRBV11-2	TGTGCCAGCAGCTTCCGGGACAGCTCTGGAAACACCATATATTTT	CASSFRDSSGNTIYF
NA	TRBJ2-7	TRBD2	TRBV7-9	TGTGCCAGCAGCCGCCCGCGGGAGGGAAACGAGCAGTACTTC	CASSRPREGNEQYF